This T cell receptor (beta chain) came from a study of CD8 T cells in ankylosing spondylitis. In its sample, this clonotype was seen many times. Germline V gives CDR1 KGHDR, CDR2 SFDVKD. The CDR3 contains 14 residues. Trimming took off 3 bases at V and 4 bases at J, with 9 bases between the two ends. TCRdb processed the 5' RACE reads anew with MiXCR; each CDR3 protein has one entry. The sample has under 55,000 distinct CDR3 sequences, 6% to 7.5% seen once. The source of this sequence is a female donor with ankylosing spondylitis or in good health (not recorded which). The sequenced sample was blood, either unsorted or a sorted T cell fraction (not recorded which). The gene calls are TRBV24-1 and TRBJ1-5; D gene uncertain. CDR3 sequence (DNA): TGTGCCACCAGTGATATATCCCGTAATCAGCCCCAGCATTTT. Translated: CATSDISRNQPQHF.